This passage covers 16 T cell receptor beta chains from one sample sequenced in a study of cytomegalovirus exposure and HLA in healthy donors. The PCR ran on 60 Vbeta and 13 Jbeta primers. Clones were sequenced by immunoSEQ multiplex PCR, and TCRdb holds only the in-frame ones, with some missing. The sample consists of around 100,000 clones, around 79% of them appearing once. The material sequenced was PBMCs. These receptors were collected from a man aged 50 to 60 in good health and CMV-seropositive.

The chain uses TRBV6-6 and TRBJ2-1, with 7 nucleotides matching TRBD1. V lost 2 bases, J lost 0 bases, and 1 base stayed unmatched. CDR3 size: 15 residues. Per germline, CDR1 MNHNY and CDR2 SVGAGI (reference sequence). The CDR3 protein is CASSYGTVSYNEQFF. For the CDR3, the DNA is TGTGCCAGCAGTTACGGGACAGTCTCCTACAATGAGCAGTTCTTC.

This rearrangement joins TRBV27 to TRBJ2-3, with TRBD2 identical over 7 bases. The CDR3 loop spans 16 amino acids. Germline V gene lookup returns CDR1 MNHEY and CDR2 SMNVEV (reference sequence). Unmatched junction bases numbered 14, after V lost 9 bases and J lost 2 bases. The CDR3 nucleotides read TGTGCCAGTACCCGTGGCGCTAGCGGATTCACAGATACGCAGTATTTT. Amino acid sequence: CASTRGASGFTDTQYF.

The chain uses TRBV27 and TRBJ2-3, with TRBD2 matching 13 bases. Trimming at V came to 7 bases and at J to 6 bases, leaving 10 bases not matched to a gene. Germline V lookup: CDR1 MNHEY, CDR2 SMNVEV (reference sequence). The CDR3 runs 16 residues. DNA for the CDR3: TGTGCCAGCACTCCTACCAGGACTAGCGGGAGTGATACGCAGTATTTT. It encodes CASTPTRTSGSDTQYF.

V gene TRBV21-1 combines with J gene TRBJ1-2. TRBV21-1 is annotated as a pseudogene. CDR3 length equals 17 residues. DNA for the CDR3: TGTGCCAGCAGCAACTCCCGGGGCTCCGGGAGGGACTATGGCTACACCTTC. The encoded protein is CASSNSRGSGRDYGYTF.

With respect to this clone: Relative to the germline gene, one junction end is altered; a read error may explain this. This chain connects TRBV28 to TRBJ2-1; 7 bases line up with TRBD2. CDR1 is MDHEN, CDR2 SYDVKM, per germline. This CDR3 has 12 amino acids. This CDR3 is CAGSHTSAEQFF. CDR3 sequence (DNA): TGTGCCGGCAGCCATACTAGCGCCGAGCAGTTCTTC.

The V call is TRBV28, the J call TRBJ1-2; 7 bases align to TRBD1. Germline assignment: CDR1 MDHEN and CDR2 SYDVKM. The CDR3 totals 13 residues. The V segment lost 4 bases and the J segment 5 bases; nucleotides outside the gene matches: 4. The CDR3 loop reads CASSSQGIYGYTF. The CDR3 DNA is TGTGCCAGCAGTTCACAGGGGATTTATGGCTACACCTTC.

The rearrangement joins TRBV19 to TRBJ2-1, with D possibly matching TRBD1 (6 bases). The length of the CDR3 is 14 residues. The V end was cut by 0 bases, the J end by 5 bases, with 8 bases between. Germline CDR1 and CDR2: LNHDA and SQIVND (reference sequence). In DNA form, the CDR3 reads TGTGCCAGTAGTATAGAGCAGGGGCACAATGAGCAGTTCTTC. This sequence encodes CASSIEQGHNEQFF.

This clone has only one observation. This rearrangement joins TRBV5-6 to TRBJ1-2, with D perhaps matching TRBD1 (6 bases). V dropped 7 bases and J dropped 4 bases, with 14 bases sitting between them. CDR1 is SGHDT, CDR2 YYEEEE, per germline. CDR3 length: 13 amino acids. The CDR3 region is CASSPGVVYGYTF. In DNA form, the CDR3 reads TGTGCCAGCTCCCCAGGGGTGGTCTATGGCTACACCTTC.

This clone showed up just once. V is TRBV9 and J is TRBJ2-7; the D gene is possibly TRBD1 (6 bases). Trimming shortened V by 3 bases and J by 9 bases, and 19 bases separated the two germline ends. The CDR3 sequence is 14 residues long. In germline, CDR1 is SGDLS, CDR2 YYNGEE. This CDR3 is CASSATGAFEGQYF. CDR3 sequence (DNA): TGTGCCAGCAGCGCGACAGGAGCCTTTGAGGGGCAGTACTTC. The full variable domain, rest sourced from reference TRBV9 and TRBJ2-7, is DSGVTQTPKHLITATGQRVTLRCSPRSGDLSVYWYQQSLDQGLQFLIQYYNGEERAKGNILERFSAQQFPDLHSELNLSSLELGDSALYFCASSATGAFEGQYFGPGTRLTVT.

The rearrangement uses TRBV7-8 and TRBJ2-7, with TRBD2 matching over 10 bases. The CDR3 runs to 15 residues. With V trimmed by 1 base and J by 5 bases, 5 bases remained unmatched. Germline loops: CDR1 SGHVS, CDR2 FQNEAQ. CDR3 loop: CASSLVLAGDHEQYF. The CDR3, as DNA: TGTGCCAGCAGCTTAGTCCTAGCGGGAGACCACGAGCAGTACTTC.

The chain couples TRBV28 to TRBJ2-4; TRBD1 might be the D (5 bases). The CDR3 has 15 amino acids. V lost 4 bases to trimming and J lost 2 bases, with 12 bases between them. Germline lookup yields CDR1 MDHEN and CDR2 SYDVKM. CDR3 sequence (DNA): TGTGCCAGCAGTTCAGGGCGGAATACCAAAAACATTCAGTACTTC. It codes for CASSSGRNTKNIQYF.

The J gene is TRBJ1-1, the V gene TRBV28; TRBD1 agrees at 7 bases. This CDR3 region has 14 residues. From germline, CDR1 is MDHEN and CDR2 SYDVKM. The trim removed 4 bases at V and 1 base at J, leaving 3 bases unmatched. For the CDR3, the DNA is TGTGCCAGCAGTTCCGGGACAGCGAACACTGAAGCTTTCTTT. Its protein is CASSSGTANTEAFF.

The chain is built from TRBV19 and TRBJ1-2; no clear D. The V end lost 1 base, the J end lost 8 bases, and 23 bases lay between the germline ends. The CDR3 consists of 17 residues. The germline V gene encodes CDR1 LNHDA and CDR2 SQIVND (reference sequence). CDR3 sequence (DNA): TGTGCCAGTAGTATAGGAGCCGGGGAGCTCACTAGGTTCGGCTACACCTTC. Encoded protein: CASSIGAGELTRFGYTF.

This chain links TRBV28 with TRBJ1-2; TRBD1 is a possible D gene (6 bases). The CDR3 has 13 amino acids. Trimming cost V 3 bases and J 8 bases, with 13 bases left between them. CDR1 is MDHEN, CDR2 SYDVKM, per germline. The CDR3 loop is CASSLGGPGGYTF. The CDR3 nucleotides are TGTGCCAGCAGTTTGGGGGGGCCCGGGGGCTACACCTTC.

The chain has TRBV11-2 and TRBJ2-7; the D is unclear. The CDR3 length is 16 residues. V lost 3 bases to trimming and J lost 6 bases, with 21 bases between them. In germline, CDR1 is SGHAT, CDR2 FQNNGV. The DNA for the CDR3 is TGTGCCAGCAGCTTGGTGCAGGTCGGCCGTGGTCTCGAGCAGTACTTC. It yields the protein CASSLVQVGRGLEQYF.

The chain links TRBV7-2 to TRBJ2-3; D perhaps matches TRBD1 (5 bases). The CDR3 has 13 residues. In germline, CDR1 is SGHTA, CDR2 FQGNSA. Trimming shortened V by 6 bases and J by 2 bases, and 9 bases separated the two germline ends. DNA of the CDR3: TGTGCCAGCAGTCCAGGGAACACAGATACGCAGTATTTT. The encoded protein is CASSPGNTDTQYF.